This is a list of T cell receptor beta chains from one sample in a study of human thymus T cells. Profiling relied on immunoSEQ multiplex PCR, and the TCRdb table lists in-frame clones only, not all of them. The sample comprises roughly 120,000 clones, about 94% of which are singletons, and approximately 0.022% rests with the top ten. Sequences were obtained from thymus tissue. The source is a boy under two years old with a congenital heart defect but otherwise immunologically healthy. The CDR3 runs from the conserved cysteine through the conserved F or W. The order of the fields is clone size, J gene, D gene, V gene, CDR3 protein, CDR3 DNA. D genes are given only for firm matches. Size values are once, few and many counts, or a class for expanded clones, and some rows have none.

clone size: -; J gene: TRBJ1-1; D gene: -; V gene: TRBV7-9; CDR3 protein: CASSQNSGEAFF; CDR3 DNA: TGTGCCAGCAGCCAAAATTCAGGGGAAGCTTTCTTT
clone size: once; J gene: TRBJ2-2; D gene: TRBD2; V gene: TRBV4-1; CDR3 protein: CASSQPGTSGKLTGELFF; CDR3 DNA: TGCGCCAGCAGCCAACCTGGGACTAGCGGTAAATTAACCGGGGAGCTGTTTTTT
clone size: -; J gene: TRBJ2-3; D gene: -; V gene: TRBV5-1; CDR3 protein: CASSFSRGYTQYF; CDR3 DNA: TGCGCCAGCAGCTTTTCGCGGGGATATACGCAGTATTTT
clone size: -; J gene: TRBJ2-1; D gene: TRBD1; V gene: TRBV25-1; CDR3 protein: CASSEAGGNNEQFF; CDR3 DNA: TGTGCCAGCAGTGAGGCAGGGGGCAACAATGAGCAGTTCTTC
clone size: -; J gene: TRBJ1-2; D gene: -; V gene: TRBV25-1; CDR3 protein: CASSESGKYGYTF; CDR3 DNA: TGTGCCAGCAGTGAATCAGGGAAATATGGCTACACCTTC
clone size: once; J gene: TRBJ1-1; D gene: -; V gene: TRBV15; CDR3 protein: CAITKDGNTEAFF; CDR3 DNA: TGTGCCATCACTAAGGACGGGAACACTGAAGCTTTCTTT
clone size: -; J gene: TRBJ2-3; D gene: TRBD1; V gene: TRBV9; CDR3 protein: CASSSRTGSSTDTQYF; CDR3 DNA: TGTGCCAGCAGCTCGCGGACAGGGTCTAGCACAGATACGCAGTATTTT
clone size: -; J gene: TRBJ2-1; D gene: -; V gene: TRBV6-5; CDR3 protein: CASSFHDGRYNEQFF; CDR3 DNA: TGTGCCAGCAGTTTTCACGACGGACGCTACAATGAGCAGTTCTTC
clone size: -; J gene: TRBJ2-7; D gene: TRBD2; V gene: TRBV2; CDR3 protein: CASSPSGSPYEQYF; CDR3 DNA: TGTGCCAGCAGCCCCAGCGGGAGCCCCTACGAGCAGTACTTC
clone size: -; J gene: TRBJ2-7; D gene: -; V gene: TRBV28; CDR3 protein: CASSIHSSSYEQYF; CDR3 DNA: TGTGCCAGCAGTATTCACTCCAGCTCCTACGAGCAGTACTTC
clone size: -; J gene: TRBJ1-1; D gene: TRBD1; V gene: TRBV6-5; CDR3 protein: CASTMTGGSVEAFF; CDR3 DNA: TGTGCCAGCACTATGACAGGGGGCAGCGTTGAAGCTTTCTTT
clone size: few; J gene: TRBJ1-1; D gene: -; V gene: TRBV7-9; CDR3 protein: CASSLVRQLNTEAFF; CDR3 DNA: TGTGCCAGCAGCTTAGTGAGGCAGCTGAACACTGAAGCTTTCTTT
clone size: -; J gene: TRBJ2-1; D gene: TRBD2; V gene: TRBV5-1; CDR3 protein: CASSGGGRSSYNEQFF; CDR3 DNA: TGCGCCAGCAGCGGCGGGGGGCGAAGCTCCTACAATGAGCAGTTCTTC
clone size: -; J gene: TRBJ1-2; D gene: -; V gene: TRBV28; CDR3 protein: CASSFILLGTANYGYTF; CDR3 DNA: TGTGCCAGCAGTTTTATTCTCTTGGGGACCGCTAACTATGGCTACACCTTC
clone size: -; J gene: TRBJ2-1; D gene: -; V gene: TRBV6-4; CDR3 protein: CASSRLVVYNEQFF; CDR3 DNA: TGTGCCAGCAGTAGACTAGTGGTCTACAATGAGCAGTTCTTC
clone size: -; J gene: TRBJ2-1; D gene: -; V gene: TRBV5-1; CDR3 protein: CASSLAVSSKQFF; CDR3 DNA: TGCGCCAGCAGCTTGGCGGTAAGCTCTAAGCAGTTCTTC
clone size: -; J gene: TRBJ1-1; D gene: TRBD1; V gene: TRBV6-5; CDR3 protein: CASSYSPGQEDTEAFF; CDR3 DNA: TGTGCCAGCAGTTACTCGCCGGGACAGGAGGACACTGAAGCTTTCTTT
clone size: -; J gene: TRBJ1-2; D gene: -; V gene: TRBV29-1; CDR3 protein: CSVEKPDRNGNYGYTF; CDR3 DNA: TGCAGCGTTGAGAAACCTGACAGGAACGGAAACTATGGCTACACCTTC
clone size: -; J gene: TRBJ1-3; D gene: -; V gene: TRBV6-1; CDR3 protein: CATIGACGNTIYF; CDR3 DNA: TGTGCCACCATCGGTGCCTGCGGAAACACCATATATTTT
clone size: -; J gene: TRBJ2-1; D gene: -; V gene: TRBV19; CDR3 protein: CASSTSPLANEQFF; CDR3 DNA: TGTGCCAGTAGTACCTCCCCACTAGCCAATGAGCAGTTCTTC
clone size: -; J gene: TRBJ2-7; D gene: TRBD2; V gene: TRBV5-1; CDR3 protein: CASSFLGLAFSEQYF; CDR3 DNA: TGCGCCAGCAGCTTCTTAGGACTAGCGTTTTCCGAGCAGTACTTC
clone size: -; J gene: TRBJ2-7; D gene: -; V gene: TRBV6-6; CDR3 protein: CASSFFQGAYEQYF; CDR3 DNA: TGTGCCAGCAGTTTTTTCCAGGGCGCCTACGAGCAGTACTTC
clone size: once; J gene: TRBJ2-4; D gene: -; V gene: TRBV28; CDR3 protein: CASSPRTVAKNIQYF; CDR3 DNA: TGTGCCAGCAGTCCTAGGACAGTAGCCAAAAACATTCAGTACTTC
clone size: -; J gene: TRBJ2-1; D gene: -; V gene: TRBV7-8; CDR3 protein: CASSLVGARNNEQFF; CDR3 DNA: TGTGCCAGCAGCTTAGTGGGGGCTCGGAACAATGAGCAGTTCTTC
clone size: -; J gene: TRBJ2-2; D gene: TRBD1; V gene: TRBV27; CDR3 protein: CASSLLAGGTTGELFF; CDR3 DNA: TGTGCCAGCAGTTTATTAGCAGGGGGAACCACCGGGGAGCTGTTTTTT
clone size: -; J gene: TRBJ1-2; D gene: -; V gene: TRBV7-9; CDR3 protein: CASSLMTNYGYTF; CDR3 DNA: TGTGCCAGCAGCTTAATGACTAACTATGGCTACACCTTC
clone size: -; J gene: TRBJ2-5; D gene: -; V gene: TRBV6-6; CDR3 protein: CASSSIQSLQETQYF; CDR3 DNA: TGTGCCAGCAGCTCAATACAGAGCCTCCAAGAGACCCAGTACTTC
clone size: -; J gene: TRBJ2-6; D gene: TRBD1; V gene: TRBV2; CDR3 protein: CASSMVGQGAKGANVLTF; CDR3 DNA: TGTGCCAGCAGTATGGTTGGACAGGGGGCGAAAGGGGCCAACGTCCTGACTTTC
clone size: -; J gene: TRBJ1-2; D gene: -; V gene: TRBV12-5; CDR3 protein: CASGLVRGGDPYTF; CDR3 DNA: TGTGCTAGTGGTTTGGTACGGGGGGGAGATCCCTACACCTTC
clone size: -; J gene: TRBJ1-4; D gene: TRBD1; V gene: TRBV5-1; CDR3 protein: CASSSHPWTGTKNEKLFF; CDR3 DNA: TGCGCCAGCAGCTCTCACCCCTGGACAGGGACCAAGAATGAAAAACTGTTTTTT
clone size: -; J gene: TRBJ2-3; D gene: -; V gene: TRBV28; CDR3 protein: CASSPAGGGPSTDTQYF; CDR3 DNA: TGTGCCAGCAGTCCCGCTGGAGGGGGGCCTAGCACAGATACGCAGTATTTT
clone size: -; J gene: TRBJ2-1; D gene: TRBD2; V gene: TRBV5-6; CDR3 protein: CASSWVGSGGMVEQFF; CDR3 DNA: TGTGCCAGCAGCTGGGTGGGCAGCGGGGGTATGGTTGAGCAGTTCTTC
clone size: once; J gene: TRBJ2-3; D gene: -; V gene: TRBV2; CDR3 protein: CASGHPSTDTQYF; CDR3 DNA: TGTGCCAGCGGGCACCCAAGCACAGATACGCAGTATTTT
clone size: once; J gene: TRBJ1-2; D gene: TRBD1; V gene: TRBV10-1; CDR3 protein: CASSDDPGQVNYGYTF; CDR3 DNA: TGCGCCAGCAGTGATGACCCGGGACAGGTGAACTATGGCTACACCTTC
clone size: -; J gene: TRBJ2-3; D gene: TRBD2; V gene: TRBV2; CDR3 protein: CASRLPGGGRADTQYF; CDR3 DNA: TGTGCCAGCAGGCTCCCTGGCGGGGGGAGGGCAGATACGCAGTATTTT
clone size: once; J gene: TRBJ2-3; D gene: -; V gene: TRBV28; CDR3 protein: CASSSRIADTQYF; CDR3 DNA: TGTGCCAGCAGTTCCCGTATCGCAGATACGCAGTATTTT
clone size: once; J gene: TRBJ2-7; D gene: -; V gene: TRBV2; CDR3 protein: CASEGNLDYEQYF; CDR3 DNA: TGTGCCAGCGAAGGCAACCTGGACTACGAGCAGTACTTC
clone size: once; J gene: TRBJ2-5; D gene: -; V gene: TRBV25-1; CDR3 protein: CASSEWGRETQYF; CDR3 DNA: TGTGCCAGCAGTGAATGGGGGCGAGAGACCCAGTACTTC
clone size: -; J gene: TRBJ1-1; D gene: -; V gene: TRBV10-1; CDR3 protein: CASRTRDLLEEAFF; CDR3 DNA: TGCGCCAGCCGAACGCGGGATCTTCTTGAAGAAGCTTTCTTT
clone size: -; J gene: TRBJ2-7; D gene: TRBD2; V gene: TRBV5-4; CDR3 protein: CASSLSSGYEQYF; CDR3 DNA: TGTGCCAGCAGCTTGTCTAGCGGCTACGAGCAGTACTTC
clone size: -; J gene: TRBJ2-2; D gene: -; V gene: TRBV2; CDR3 protein: CATQGPGELFF; CDR3 DNA: TGTGCCACCCAGGGGCCCGGGGAGCTGTTTTTT
clone size: few; J gene: TRBJ2-2; D gene: -; V gene: TRBV5-1; CDR3 protein: CASSLAGELFF; CDR3 DNA: TGCGCCAGCAGCTTGGCCGGGGAGCTGTTTTTT